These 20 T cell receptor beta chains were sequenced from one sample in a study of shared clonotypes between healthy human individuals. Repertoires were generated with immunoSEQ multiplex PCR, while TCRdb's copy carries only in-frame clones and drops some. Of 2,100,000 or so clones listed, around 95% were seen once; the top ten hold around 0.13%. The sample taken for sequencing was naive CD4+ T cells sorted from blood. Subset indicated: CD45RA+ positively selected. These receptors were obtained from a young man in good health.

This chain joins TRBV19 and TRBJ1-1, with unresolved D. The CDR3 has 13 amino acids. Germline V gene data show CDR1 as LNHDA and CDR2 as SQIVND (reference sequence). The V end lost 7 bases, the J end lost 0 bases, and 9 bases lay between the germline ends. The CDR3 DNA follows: TGTGCCAGTAAGGAGGGCATGAACACTGAAGCTTTCTTT. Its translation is CASKEGMNTEAFF.

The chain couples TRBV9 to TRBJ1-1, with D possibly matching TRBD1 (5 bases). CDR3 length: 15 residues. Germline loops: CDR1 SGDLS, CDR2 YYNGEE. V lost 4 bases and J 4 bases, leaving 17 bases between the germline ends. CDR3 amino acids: CASSPGPGQGTEAFF. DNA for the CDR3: TGTGCCAGCAGCCCCGGACCGGGCCAGGGCACTGAAGCTTTCTTT.

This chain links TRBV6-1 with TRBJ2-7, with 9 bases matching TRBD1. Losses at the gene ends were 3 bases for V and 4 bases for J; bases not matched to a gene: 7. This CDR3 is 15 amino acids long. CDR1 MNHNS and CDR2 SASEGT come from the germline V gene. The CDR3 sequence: CASSDWTGAPYEQYF. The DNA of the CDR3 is TGTGCCAGCAGTGATTGGACAGGGGCACCTTACGAGCAGTACTTC.

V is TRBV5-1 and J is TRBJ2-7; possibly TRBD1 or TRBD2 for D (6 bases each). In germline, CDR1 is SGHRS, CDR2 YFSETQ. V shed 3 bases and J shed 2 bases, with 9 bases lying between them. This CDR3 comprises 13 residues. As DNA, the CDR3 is TGCGCCAGCAGCTGGGGGGCCACCTACGAGCAGTACTTC. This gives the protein CASSWGATYEQYF. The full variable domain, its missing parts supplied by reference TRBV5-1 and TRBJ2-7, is KAGVTQTPRYLIKTRGQQVTLSCSPISGHRSVSWYQQTPGQGLQFLFEYFSETQRNKGNFPGRFSGRQFSNSRSEMNVSTLELGDSALYLCASSWGATYEQYFGPGTRLTVT.

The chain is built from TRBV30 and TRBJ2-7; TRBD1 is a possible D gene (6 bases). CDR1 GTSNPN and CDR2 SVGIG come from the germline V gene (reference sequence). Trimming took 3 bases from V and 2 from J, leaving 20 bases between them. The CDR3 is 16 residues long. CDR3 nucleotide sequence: TGTGCCTGGAGAGGCGCCCTTGGCAGGGGAACCTACGAGCAGTACTTC. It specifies CAWRGALGRGTYEQYF.

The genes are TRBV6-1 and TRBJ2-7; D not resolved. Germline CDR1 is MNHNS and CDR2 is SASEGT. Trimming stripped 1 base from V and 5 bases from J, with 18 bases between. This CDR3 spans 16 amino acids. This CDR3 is CASSEGGWVRSDEQYF. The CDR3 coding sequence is TGTGCCAGCAGTGAAGGAGGCTGGGTCAGATCGGACGAGCAGTACTTC.

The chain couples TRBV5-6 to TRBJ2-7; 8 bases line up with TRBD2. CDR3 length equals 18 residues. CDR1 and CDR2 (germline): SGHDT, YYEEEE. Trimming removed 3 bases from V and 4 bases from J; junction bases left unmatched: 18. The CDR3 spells CASSSFMETSGRGYEQYF. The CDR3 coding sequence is TGTGCCAGCAGCTCTTTTATGGAAACTAGCGGCCGAGGATACGAGCAGTACTTC.

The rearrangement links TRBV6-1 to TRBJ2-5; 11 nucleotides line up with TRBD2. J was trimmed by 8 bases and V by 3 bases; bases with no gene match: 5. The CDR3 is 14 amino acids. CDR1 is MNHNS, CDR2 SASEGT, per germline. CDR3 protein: CASSEASGGRTQYF. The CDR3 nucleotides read TGTGCCAGCAGTGAGGCTAGCGGGGGGCGAACCCAGTACTTC.

The CDR3 here is CASSLSQGGAFF. CDR3 DNA sequence: TGTGCCAGCAGCCTATCCCAGGGGGGGGCTTTCTTT. The V call is TRBV7-2, the J call TRBJ1-1; 7 nucleotides align to TRBD1. Trimming took 5 bases from V and 11 from J; bases not matched to a gene: 8. Germline values: CDR1 SGHTA, CDR2 FQGNSA. The CDR3 contains 12 residues.

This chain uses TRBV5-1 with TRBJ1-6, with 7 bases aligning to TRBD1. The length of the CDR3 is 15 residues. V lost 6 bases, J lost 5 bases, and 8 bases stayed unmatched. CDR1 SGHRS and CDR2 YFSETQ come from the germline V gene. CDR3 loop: CASNLGGVHNSPLHF. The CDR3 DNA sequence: TGCGCCAGCAACCTAGGGGGCGTCCATAATTCACCCCTCCACTTT. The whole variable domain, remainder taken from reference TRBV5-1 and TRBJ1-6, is KAGVTQTPRYLIKTRGQQVTLSCSPISGHRSVSWYQQTPGQGLQFLFEYFSETQRNKGNFPGRFSGRQFSNSRSEMNVSTLELGDSALYLCASNLGGVHNSPLHFGNGTRLTVT.

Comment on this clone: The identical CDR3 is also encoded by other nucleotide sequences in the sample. This CDR3 is CASSLQGSETQYF. The CDR3 bases are TGTGCCAGCAGCTTACAGGGGTCGGAGACCCAGTACTTC. The chain carries TRBV7-2 and TRBJ2-5; D perhaps matches TRBD1 (6 bases). Between the trimmed V and J ends, which lost 2 bases and 5 bases, there was a span of 9 bases. This CDR3 has 13 amino acids. The V gene's germline CDR1 is SGHTA and CDR2 FQGNSA.

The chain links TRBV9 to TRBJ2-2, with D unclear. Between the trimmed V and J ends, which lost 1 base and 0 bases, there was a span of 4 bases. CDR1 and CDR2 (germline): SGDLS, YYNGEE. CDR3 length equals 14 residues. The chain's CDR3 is CASSVQSNTGELFF. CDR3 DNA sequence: TGTGCCAGCAGCGTACAGTCGAACACCGGGGAGCTGTTTTTT.

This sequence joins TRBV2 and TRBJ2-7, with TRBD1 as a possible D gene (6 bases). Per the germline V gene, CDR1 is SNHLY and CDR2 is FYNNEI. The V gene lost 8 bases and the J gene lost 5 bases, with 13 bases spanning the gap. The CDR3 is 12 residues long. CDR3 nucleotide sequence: TGTGCCAGCCGACAGGAGGTTGACGAGCAGTACTTC. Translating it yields CASRQEVDEQYF.

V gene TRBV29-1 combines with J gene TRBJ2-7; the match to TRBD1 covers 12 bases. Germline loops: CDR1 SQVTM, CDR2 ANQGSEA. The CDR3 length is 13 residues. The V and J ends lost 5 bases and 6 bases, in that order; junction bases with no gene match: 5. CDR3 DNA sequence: TGCAGCGTTAAGGGACAGGGGGCTTCCGAGCAGTACTTC. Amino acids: CSVKGQGASEQYF.

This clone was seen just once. CDR3 nucleotide sequence: TGTGCCAGTAGGGTCGTCGGTCAGCCCCAGCATTTT. It specifies CASRVVGQPQHF. The V call is TRBV19, the J call TRBJ1-5; D not certain. The length of the CDR3 is 12 residues. Germline-derived CDR1 and CDR2 are LNHDA and SQIVND (reference sequence). V lost 6 bases and J 6 bases, leaving 9 bases between the germline ends.

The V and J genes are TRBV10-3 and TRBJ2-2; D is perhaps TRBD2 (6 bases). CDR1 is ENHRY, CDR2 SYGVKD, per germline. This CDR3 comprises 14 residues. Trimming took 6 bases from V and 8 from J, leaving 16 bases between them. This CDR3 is CAIRGGGDRGELFF. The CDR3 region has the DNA TGTGCCATCAGGGGCGGAGGGGATCGGGGGGAGCTGTTTTTT.

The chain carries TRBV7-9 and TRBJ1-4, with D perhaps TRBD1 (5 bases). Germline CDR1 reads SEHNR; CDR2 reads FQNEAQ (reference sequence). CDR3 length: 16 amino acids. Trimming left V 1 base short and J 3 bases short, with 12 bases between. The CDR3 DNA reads TGTGCCAGCAGCTTAGAGACCACAGGAGCTAATGAAAAACTGTTTTTT. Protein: CASSLETTGANEKLFF.

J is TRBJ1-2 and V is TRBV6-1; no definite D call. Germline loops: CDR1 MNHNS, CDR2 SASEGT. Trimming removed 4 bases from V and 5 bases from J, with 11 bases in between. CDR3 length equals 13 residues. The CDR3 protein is CASSGGLKYGYTF. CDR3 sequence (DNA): TGTGCCAGCAGTGGAGGACTGAAGTATGGCTACACCTTC.

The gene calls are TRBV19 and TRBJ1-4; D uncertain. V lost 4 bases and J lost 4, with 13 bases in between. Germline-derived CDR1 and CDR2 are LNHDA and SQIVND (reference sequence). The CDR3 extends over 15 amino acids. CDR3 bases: TGTGCCAGTAGTACAGGTGGAACGTTTAATGAAAAACTGTTTTTT. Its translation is CASSTGGTFNEKLFF.

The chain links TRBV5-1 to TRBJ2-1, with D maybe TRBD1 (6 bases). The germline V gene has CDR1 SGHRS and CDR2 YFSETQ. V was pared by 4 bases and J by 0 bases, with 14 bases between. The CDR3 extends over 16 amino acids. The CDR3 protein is CASSARQVSSYNEQFF. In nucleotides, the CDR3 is TGCGCCAGCAGCGCCCGACAGGTGAGCTCCTACAATGAGCAGTTCTTC. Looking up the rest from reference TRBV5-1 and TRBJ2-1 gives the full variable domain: KAGVTQTPRYLIKTRGQQVTLSCSPISGHRSVSWYQQTPGQGLQFLFEYFSETQRNKGNFPGRFSGRQFSNSRSEMNVSTLELGDSALYLCASSARQVSSYNEQFFGPGTRLTVL.